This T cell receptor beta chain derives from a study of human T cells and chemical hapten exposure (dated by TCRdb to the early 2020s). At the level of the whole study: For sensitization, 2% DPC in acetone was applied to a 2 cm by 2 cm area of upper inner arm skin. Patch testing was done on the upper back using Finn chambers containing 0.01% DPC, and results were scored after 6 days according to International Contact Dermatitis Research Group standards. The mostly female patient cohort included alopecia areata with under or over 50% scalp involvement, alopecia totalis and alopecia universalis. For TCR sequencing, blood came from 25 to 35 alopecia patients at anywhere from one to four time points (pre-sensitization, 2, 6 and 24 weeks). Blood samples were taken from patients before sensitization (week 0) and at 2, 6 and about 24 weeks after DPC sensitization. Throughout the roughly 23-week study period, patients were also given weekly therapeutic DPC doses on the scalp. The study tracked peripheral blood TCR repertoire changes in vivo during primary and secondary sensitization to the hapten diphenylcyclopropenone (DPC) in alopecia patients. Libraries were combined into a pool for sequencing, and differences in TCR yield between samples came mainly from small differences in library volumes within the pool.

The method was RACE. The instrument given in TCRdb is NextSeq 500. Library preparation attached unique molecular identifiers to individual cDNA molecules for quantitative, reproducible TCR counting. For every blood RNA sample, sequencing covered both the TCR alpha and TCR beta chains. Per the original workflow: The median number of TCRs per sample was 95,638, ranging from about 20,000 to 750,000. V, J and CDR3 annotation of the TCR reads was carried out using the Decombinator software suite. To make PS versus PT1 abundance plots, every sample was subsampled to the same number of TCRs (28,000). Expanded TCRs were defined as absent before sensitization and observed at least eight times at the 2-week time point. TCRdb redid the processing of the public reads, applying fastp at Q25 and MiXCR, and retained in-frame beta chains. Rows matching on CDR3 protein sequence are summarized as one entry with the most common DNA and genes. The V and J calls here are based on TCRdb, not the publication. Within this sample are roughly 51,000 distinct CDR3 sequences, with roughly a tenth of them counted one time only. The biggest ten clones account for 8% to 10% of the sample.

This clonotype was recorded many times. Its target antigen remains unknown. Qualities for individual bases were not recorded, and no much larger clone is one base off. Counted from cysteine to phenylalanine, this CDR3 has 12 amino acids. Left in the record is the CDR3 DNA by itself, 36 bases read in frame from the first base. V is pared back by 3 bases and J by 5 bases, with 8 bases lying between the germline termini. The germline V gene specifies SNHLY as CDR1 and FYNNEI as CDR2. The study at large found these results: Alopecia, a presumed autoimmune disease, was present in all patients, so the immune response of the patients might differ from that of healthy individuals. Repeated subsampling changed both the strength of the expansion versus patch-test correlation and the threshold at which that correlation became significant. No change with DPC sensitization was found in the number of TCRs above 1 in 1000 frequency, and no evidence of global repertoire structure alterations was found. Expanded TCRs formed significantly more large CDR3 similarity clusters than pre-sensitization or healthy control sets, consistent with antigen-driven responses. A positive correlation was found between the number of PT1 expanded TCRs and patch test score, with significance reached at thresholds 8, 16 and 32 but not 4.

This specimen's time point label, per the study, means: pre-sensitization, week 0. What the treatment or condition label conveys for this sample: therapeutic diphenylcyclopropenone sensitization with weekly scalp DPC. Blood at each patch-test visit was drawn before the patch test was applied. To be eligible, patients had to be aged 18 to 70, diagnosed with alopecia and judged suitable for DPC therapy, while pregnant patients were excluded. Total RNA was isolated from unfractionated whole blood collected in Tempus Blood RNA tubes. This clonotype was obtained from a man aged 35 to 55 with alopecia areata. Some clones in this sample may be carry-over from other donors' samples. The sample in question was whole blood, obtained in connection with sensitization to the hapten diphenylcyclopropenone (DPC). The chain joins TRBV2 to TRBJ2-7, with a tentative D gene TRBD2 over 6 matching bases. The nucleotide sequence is TGTGCCAGCAGTGACGGGAGTAACGAGCAGTACTTC. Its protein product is CASSDGSNEQYF.